A selection of T cell receptor beta chains follows, all from one sample in a study of T-cell memory formation after mild COVID-19. One entry per CDR3 protein results from TCRdb running MiXCR on the 5' RACE reads. The sample has 500,000 to 550,000 distinct CDR3 sequences, 20% seen once. Sequencing input: PBMCs or a T cell subset sorted from them (not recorded which). These receptors were taken from an adult woman who had mild COVID-19 (a few samples of this study predate the infection). Cell type and time point are not known. Both conserved end residues are part of each CDR3. D genes are given only for firm matches. Part of the rows lack a size; the others show once, few, many or a class for expanded clones.

CDR3nt,CDR3aa,v_gene,abundance,d_gene,j_gene
TGTGCCAGCAGCCTTTCCCAGCGGCAGGGTCCGGCCAACGTCCTGACTTTC,CASSLSQRQGPANVLTF,TRBV4-2,-,-,TRBJ2-6
TGTGCCACCAGTGCCCAATTGGGGTCCCTCAATGAGCAGTTCTTC,CATSAQLGSLNEQFF,TRBV24-1,-,-,TRBJ2-1
TGTGCCAGCAGTTACGGGGGACTAGCTACCGGGGAGCTGTTTTTT,CASSYGGLATGELFF,TRBV6-2/TRBV6-3,-,TRBD2,TRBJ2-2
TGTGCCAGCAGGCCTTGGCGGGGCCCGCGAGTAGATACGCAGTATTTT,CASRPWRGPRVDTQYF,TRBV6-2/TRBV6-3,-,-,TRBJ2-3
TGCGCCAGCAGCTTGGTCGGGGAGGCGAGAGGGGATACGCAGTATTTT,CASSLVGEARGDTQYF,TRBV5-1,-,-,TRBJ2-3
TGTGCCAGCAGCTCGACGAGTGAGACCCAGTACTTC,CASSSTSETQYF,TRBV7-9,few,-,TRBJ2-5
TGCAGTGCTAGGGCTACTACTCACAATGAGCAGTTCTTC,CSARATTHNEQFF,TRBV20-1,few,-,TRBJ2-1
TGTGCCGCAGCCAGCGGTAACTATGGCTACACCTTC,CAAASGNYGYTF,TRBV3-1,few,-,TRBJ1-2
TGTGCCAGCACCCAGGGGGCCCTAGGTAATGAGCAGTTCTTC,CASTQGALGNEQFF,TRBV6-5,many,TRBD1,TRBJ2-1
TGTGCCAGCAGCCCAGGGTTAGGAAACACTGAAGCTTTCTTT,CASSPGLGNTEAFF,TRBV7-9,-,-,TRBJ1-1
TGCAGTGCTTCCGGTAGGGCGGAACAGCCCCAGCATTTT,CSASGRAEQPQHF,TRBV20-1,few,-,TRBJ1-5
TGTGCCAGCAGTTACTCCGGGACACCCTCAGCGGCTGCAAGAAACACCATATATTTT,CASSYSGTPSAAARNTIYF,TRBV6-6,-,-,TRBJ1-3
TGCGCCAGCAGCTTGGGACTGCCCGCTTCTAACTATGGCTACACCTTC,CASSLGLPASNYGYTF,TRBV5-1,-,-,TRBJ1-2
TGTGCCAGCAGCAAAGACAGGGCGAACACTGAAGCTTTCTTT,CASSKDRANTEAFF,TRBV12-3/TRBV12-4,many,TRBD1,TRBJ1-1
TGCGCCAGCAGCCAAGGGGGGGGAACGGTGGCTTTCTTT,CASSQGGGTVAFF,TRBV4-1,many,-,TRBJ1-1
TGTGCCAGCAGCTTTCGGGAAACCTCCTACAATGAGCAGTTCTTC,CASSFRETSYNEQFF,TRBV7-2,-,-,TRBJ2-1
TGTGCCACCAGTGATTCCCGGACTAGCGGGAGAATGGGCACCGGGGAGCTGTTTTTT,CATSDSRTSGRMGTGELFF,TRBV24-1,few,TRBD2,TRBJ2-2
TGCGCCAGCAGGACAGGGTACAGGGACAATGAGCAGTTCTTC,CASRTGYRDNEQFF,TRBV5-1,many,TRBD1,TRBJ2-1
TGTGCCAGCAGCTTAAATCCGGGGCGCACAGATACGCAGTATTTT,CASSLNPGRTDTQYF,TRBV7-2,many,-,TRBJ2-3
TGCGCCAGCTACGAACAGAGGACAGGGCGAGCTGAAGCTTTCTTT,CASYEQRTGRAEAFF,TRBV5-1,few,TRBD1,TRBJ1-1
TGTGCCAGCAGTTACTCCAAGTTGACAGGGGGAAGTGATCAGCCCCAGCATTTT,CASSYSKLTGGSDQPQHF,TRBV6-2/TRBV6-3,-,TRBD1,TRBJ1-5
TGCAGTCCAGAGCGGGACAGCTCCTACGAGCAGTACTTC,CSPERDSSYEQYF,TRBV20-1,-,-,TRBJ2-7
TGTGCCACCAGTGAGCCGATAGGGACAGGGCAGAGAGAGACCCAGTACTTC,CATSEPIGTGQRETQYF,TRBV24-1,few,TRBD1,TRBJ2-5
TGTGCCAGCAGTGGGGCCTGGAACATTCAGTACTTC,CASSGAWNIQYF,TRBV12-3/TRBV12-4,few,-,TRBJ2-4
TGTGCCAGCAGCCCATCCCAGGGGAGGTACACTGAAGCTTTCTTT,CASSPSQGRYTEAFF,TRBV3-1,few,-,TRBJ1-1
TGTGCCAGCAGGGGGGACAGGGTCTACACCGGGGAGCTGTTTTTT,CASRGDRVYTGELFF,TRBV5-5,few,TRBD1,TRBJ2-2
TGCGCCAGCAGGGGAGGGATTACTAACTATGGCTACACCTTC,CASRGGITNYGYTF,TRBV5-1,few,-,TRBJ1-2
TGTGCCATCGGGGCCGATGAGCAGTTCTTC,CAIGADEQFF,TRBV10-3,-,-,TRBJ2-1
TGTGCCAGCAGCTTAGTGTCTGGGGGCGGCCCAGAGACCCAGTACTTC,CASSLVSGGGPETQYF,TRBV11-2,-,-,TRBJ2-5
TGTGCCAGCAGTCCCTCTAGTGCGGGAGGGACAGATACGCAGTATTTT,CASSPSSAGGTDTQYF,TRBV12-3/TRBV12-4,few,TRBD2,TRBJ2-3
TGCGCCAGCAGCCCTGGGAGGGTGAAGGTAGACAATGAGCAGTTCTTC,CASSPGRVKVDNEQFF,TRBV5-1,few,TRBD2,TRBJ2-1
TGTGCCAGCAGCCAAGTGAAGGGTCATGAGCAGTTCTTC,CASSQVKGHEQFF,TRBV7-2,few,-,TRBJ2-1
TGTGCCAGCAGCCAAACAGGGAGCAATCAGCCCCAGCATTTT,CASSQTGSNQPQHF,TRBV4-1,many,-,TRBJ1-5
TGTGCCAGCAGCCCAACAAGTATTTGGTACAATGAGCAGTTCTTC,CASSPTSIWYNEQFF,TRBV5-6,-,-,TRBJ2-1
TGTGCCAGCTCACCTGACGGGACAGCGTCCTACGAGCAGTACTTC,CASSPDGTASYEQYF,TRBV18,few,TRBD1,TRBJ2-7
-,CSVGTVNEKLFFF,TRBV29-1,-,-,TRBJ1-4
TGTGCCAGCAGCCCGGAGGGCCAAGGCACAGATACGCAGTATTTT,CASSPEGQGTDTQYF,TRBV11-2,few,-,TRBJ2-3
TGCAGCGTTGAACGGAGGCGTGCTAGCACAGATACGCAGTATTTT,CSVERRRASTDTQYF,TRBV29-1,many,-,TRBJ2-3
TGTGCCAGCAGTTTGCTCATCAGGGGAGGAGACACTGAAGCTTTCTTT,CASSLLIRGGDTEAFF,TRBV12-3/TRBV12-4,-,-,TRBJ1-1
TGTGCCAGCAGTGATTCGGGGGACACTGAAGCTTTCTTT,CASSDSGDTEAFF,TRBV2,few,-,TRBJ1-1
TGTGCCAGCAGCCAGGTACCGGGGGGGCCGGGCCCGCAGTATTTT,CASSQVPGGPGPQYF,TRBV3-1,few,TRBD2,TRBJ2-3
TGCAGCGTTGAAGCTGACCTCAACACTGAAGCTTTCTTT,CSVEADLNTEAFF,TRBV29-1,-,-,TRBJ1-1
TGCGCCAGCATAGGGACAGGGGGCGATTATGGCTACACCTTC,CASIGTGGDYGYTF,TRBV4-1,few,TRBD1,TRBJ1-2
TGTGCCAGCAGCTTATATCCAGCGGGGAGCACAGATACGCAGTATTTT,CASSLYPAGSTDTQYF,TRBV7-3,few,TRBD2,TRBJ2-3
TGCAGTGCTAGTCCGGGGACTAGACCCGTGAATGAGCAGTTCTTC,CSASPGTRPVNEQFF,TRBV20-1,-,TRBD2,TRBJ2-1